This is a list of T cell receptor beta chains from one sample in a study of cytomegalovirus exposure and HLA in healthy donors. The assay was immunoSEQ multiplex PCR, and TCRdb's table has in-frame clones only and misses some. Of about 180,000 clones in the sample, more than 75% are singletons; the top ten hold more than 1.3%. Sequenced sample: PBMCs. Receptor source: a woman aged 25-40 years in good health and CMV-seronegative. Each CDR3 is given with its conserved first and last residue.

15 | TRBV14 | CASRQTGAGNYGYTF
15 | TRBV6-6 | CASSYSERTNYEQYF
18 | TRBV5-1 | CASSHTGSGASRSYEQYF
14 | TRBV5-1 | CASSLDGVNYGYTF
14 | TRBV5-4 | CASSLQGAGNTIYF
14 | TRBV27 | CASGYRTGNEKLFF
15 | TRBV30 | CAWSVSGVPTDTQYF
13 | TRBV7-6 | CASSAAANEKLFF
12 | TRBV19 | CASSIGGETQYF
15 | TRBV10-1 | CASFGRPRVNTEAFF
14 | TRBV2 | CASSEEEGAYGYTF
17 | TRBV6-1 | CASSGSGGKLWNTEAFF
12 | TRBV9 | CASSPGGDEQYF
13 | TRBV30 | CAWKASGGDTQYF
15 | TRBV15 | CATSGFTGKNYGYTF
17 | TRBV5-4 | CASSLARGTPGSYEQYF
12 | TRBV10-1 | CASSEGAKTQYF
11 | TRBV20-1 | CSARGQIEAFF
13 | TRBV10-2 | CATGTVDTGELFF
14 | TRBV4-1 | CASSQAGGLLEQYF
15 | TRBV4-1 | CASSQSSGGYYEQYF
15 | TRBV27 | CASSPQSISGNTIYF
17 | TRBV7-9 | CASSPRTRTGGGETQYF
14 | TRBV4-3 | CASSQDRGGWGYTF
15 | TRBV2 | CASSGLAGGEETQYF
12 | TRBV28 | CASSPLQGRAFF
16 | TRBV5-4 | CASSRPSGQALREQYF
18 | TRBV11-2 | CASSSQGGAGGLADTQYF
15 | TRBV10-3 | CAISESTGGVYGYTF
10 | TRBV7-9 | CASSQDTQYF
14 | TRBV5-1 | CASSYRQDTDTQYF
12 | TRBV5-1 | CASREGHTEAFF
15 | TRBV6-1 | CASSRLAGGYNEQFF
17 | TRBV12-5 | CASGLVLSTGSGTEAFF
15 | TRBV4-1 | CASSEASGVFNEQFF
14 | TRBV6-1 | CASSDRGLNSPLHF
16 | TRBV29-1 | CSVEDRGGANTGELFF
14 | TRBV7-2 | CASSLRGLNTEAFF
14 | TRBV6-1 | CASSEPGLGNTIYF
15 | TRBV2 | CASSVETSTYNEQFF
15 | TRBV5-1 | CASSVGLSGSYEQYF
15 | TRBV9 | CASSESDTMNTEAFF